This paragraph covers one T cell receptor (beta chain) sequence. What it recognizes is unknown. The study drew its donors from healthy HIV-negative adults without recent acute infections or vaccinations. Profiled with immunoSEQ multiplex PCR; TCRdb holds only in-frame clones, not every one. The sample shows about 980,000 clones, approximately 80% of them seen only once. This sample is drawn from a study of shared clonotypes between healthy human individuals. Points from the study as a whole: Deeper or shallower sequencing was expected to change how clonotypes are shared among donors. Researchers found naive subsets generally carried larger estimated richness than memory subsets.

V dropped 1 base and J dropped 7 bases, with 11 bases sitting between them. The CDR3 sequence is 13 residues long. Germline assignment: CDR1 SGHTA and CDR2 FQGNSA. The receptor comes from a man between 18 and 29 years old in good health. Sample: memory CD4+ T cells sorted from blood. Noted subset: CD45RA-negative fraction. This chain joins TRBV7-2 and TRBJ2-7, with unresolved D. The CDR3 here is CASSLGSVGEQYF. The CDR3 nucleotides are TGTGCCAGCAGCTTAGGGTCGGTGGGGGAGCAGTACTTC.